This T cell receptor (beta chain) stems from a study of cytotoxic CD8 clonotypes in ibrutinib-treated CLL. Genomic DNA in an amount of about 2 micrograms was extracted from cryopreserved PBMCs and used for the preparation of TCR beta libraries. Profiling relied on immunoSEQ multiplex PCR, and the TCRdb table lists in-frame clones only, not all of them. The table includes approximately 120,000 clones, approximately 56% detected once. The sequencing used PBMCs, collected after 24 months of ibrutinib treatment. The receptor was isolated from a human donor with chronic lymphocytic leukemia.

CDR3 residues: CASSAGQGPNGYTF. DNA for the CDR3: TGTGCCAGCAGCGCCGGACAGGGACCGAATGGCTACACCTTC. The chain recombines TRBV9 with TRBJ1-2; 8 bases match TRBD1. Germline V lookup: CDR1 SGDLS, CDR2 YYNGEE. The CDR3 runs 14 residues. With 3 bases clipped from V and 6 bases from J, the junction kept 7 bases outside the gene matches.